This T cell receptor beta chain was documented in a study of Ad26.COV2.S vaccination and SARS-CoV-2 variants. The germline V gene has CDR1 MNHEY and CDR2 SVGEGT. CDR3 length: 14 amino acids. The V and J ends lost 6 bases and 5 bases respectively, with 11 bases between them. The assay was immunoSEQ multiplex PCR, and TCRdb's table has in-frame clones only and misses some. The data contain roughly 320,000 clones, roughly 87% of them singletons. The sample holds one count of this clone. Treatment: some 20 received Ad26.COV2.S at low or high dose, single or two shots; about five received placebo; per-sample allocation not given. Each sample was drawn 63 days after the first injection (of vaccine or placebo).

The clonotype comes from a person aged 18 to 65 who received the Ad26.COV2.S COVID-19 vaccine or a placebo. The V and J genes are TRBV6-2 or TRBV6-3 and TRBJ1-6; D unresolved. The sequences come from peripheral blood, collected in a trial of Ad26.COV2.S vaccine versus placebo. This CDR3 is CASSPRRDNSPLHF. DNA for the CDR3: TGTGCCAGCAGCCCTCGACGGGATAATTCACCCCTCCACTTT.